The 2 T cell receptor beta chains reported below all come from one sample, sequenced in a study of immune evolution from preneoplasia to lung adenocarcinoma. Some clones are missing from TCRdb's copy, which holds only in-frame ones; the method was immunoSEQ multiplex PCR. Among 9,000 to 9,500 clones listed, nearly 90% were seen once. The sample was FFPE invasive lung adenocarcinoma tissue. The receptors originated from a person aged 65 to 79 with invasive lung adenocarcinoma.

The chain carries TRBV6-1 and TRBJ2-7, with D possibly being TRBD2 (6 bases). CDR3 length: 13 residues. V dropped 6 bases and J dropped 3 bases, with 12 bases sitting between them. Germline values: CDR1 MNHNS, CDR2 SASEGT. CDR3 residues: CASRGLGLYEQYF. DNA of the CDR3: TGTGCCAGCAGGGGACTGGGGCTCTACGAGCAGTACTTC.

The genes are TRBV28 and TRBJ1-4; tentative D call: TRBD1 (5 bases). The CDR3 sequence is 14 residues long. CDR1 is MDHEN, CDR2 SYDVKM, per germline. Between the trimmed V and J ends, which lost 2 bases and 4 bases, there was a span of 8 bases. Here the CDR3 DNA reads TGTGCCAGCAGTTTACGGGGGGGTAATGAAAAACTGTTTTTT. Its protein is CASSLRGGNEKLFF.